The 17 T cell receptor beta chains below were found in one sample sequenced in a study of vaccination effects on CD4 cells after COVID-19. For these receptors, no antigen is known. Assay: immunoSEQ multiplex PCR; the TCRdb copy retains only in-frame clones and omits some. The repertoire holds tens of thousands of clones, with 65% to 80% as singletons. With roughly 10 days of culture completed, CD4+ T cells were isolated. Each person got two doses of an mRNA SARS-CoV-2 vaccine, BNT162b2 or mRNA-1273. The sample here was CD4+ T cells from PBMCs cultured without peptide, taken after COVID-19 vaccination. These receptors originate from a human donor who received a COVID-19 vaccine.

This clone was observed once. This chain joins TRBV5-1 and TRBJ2-3; 9 positions agree with TRBD1. The V segment lost 0 bases and the J segment 4 bases; nucleotides outside the gene matches: 3. CDR3 length: 15 residues. In germline, CDR1 is SGHRS, CDR2 YFSETQ. The CDR3 DNA sequence: TGCGCCAGCAGCTTGGGGACAGGGGTAGCAGATACGCAGTATTTT. This translates into CASSLGTGVADTQYF.

This chain uses TRBV2 with TRBJ2-2; either TRBD1 or TRBD2 may supply D (5 bases each). V lost 4 bases to trimming and J lost 0 bases, with 12 bases between them. The CDR3 runs to 16 residues. CDR1 and CDR2 (germline): SNHLY, FYNNEI. CDR3 sequence: CASSVEGTANTGELFF. CDR3 nucleotide sequence: TGTGCCAGCAGTGTAGAGGGGACGGCGAACACCGGGGAGCTGTTTTTT.

V and J are TRBV6-5 and TRBJ1-2; 7 nucleotides agree with TRBD1. Germline V gives CDR1 MNHEY, CDR2 SVGAGI. The V and J ends lost 0 bases and 8 bases, in that order; junction bases with no gene match: 12. The CDR3 length is 16 residues. CDR3 sequence (DNA): TGTGCCAGCAGTTACTCCGGGGGCAGGGGGAATTCGGGCTACACCTTC. It yields the protein CASSYSGGRGNSGYTF.

The V and J genes are TRBV12-5 and TRBJ2-7; unclear D gene. The CDR3 extends over 11 amino acids. The germline V and J ends were trimmed by 7 bases and 4 bases, with 8 bases remaining between them. Germline assignment: CDR1 LGHNT and CDR2 FRNRAP. The chain's CDR3 is CASADHYEQYV. The CDR3 DNA reads TGTGCTAGTGCCGACCATTACGAGCAGTACGTC.

The rearrangement links TRBV15 to TRBJ1-2; D is perhaps TRBD1 (6 bases). The CDR3 is 13 residues long. From germline, CDR1 is LNHNV and CDR2 YYDKDF (reference sequence). Trimming removed 3 bases from V and 4 bases from J, with 9 bases in between. This CDR3 reads CATSRDSAYGYTF. For the CDR3, the DNA is TGTGCCACCAGCAGGGACAGTGCCTATGGCTACACCTTC.

This clone was seen only a few times. V usage is TRBV7-2 and J usage is TRBJ1-6; D perhaps matches TRBD1 (5 bases). The CDR3 has 13 residues. V lost 8 bases, J lost 10 bases, and 15 bases lay in between. Germline V gene sequence: CDR1 SGHTA, CDR2 FQGNSA. The DNA for the CDR3 is TGTGCCAGCCGCCGGGGGATGGGGTCACCCCTCCACTTT. Translated: CASRRGMGSPLHF.

The chain carries TRBV30 and TRBJ1-3; possible D gene TRBD1, 6 bases. V lost 1 base, J lost 2 bases, and 9 bases lay in between. The CDR3 has 14 residues. Germline V gene sequence: CDR1 GTSNPN, CDR2 SVGIG (reference sequence). CDR3 in amino acids: CAWSGTATGNTIYF. DNA of the CDR3: TGTGCCTGGAGTGGGACAGCAACTGGAAACACCATATATTTT.

The chain links TRBV5-6 to TRBJ2-5; 9 bases match TRBD2. V was clipped by 5 bases and J by 0 bases; unmatched bases: 5. This CDR3 has 15 residues. The V gene's germline CDR1 is SGHDT and CDR2 YYEEEE. The CDR3 nucleotides are TGTGCCAGCAGGTTAGCGGGGGTGTACCAAGAGACCCAGTACTTC. Translated, it gives CASRLAGVYQETQYF.

V gene TRBV3-1 (or the pseudogene TRBV3-2) combines with J gene TRBJ1-1; no reliable D call. Germline CDR1 and CDR2: LGHDT and YNNKEL (reference sequence). V shed 0 bases and J shed 3 bases, with 2 bases lying between them. The CDR3 runs 12 residues. The CDR3 spells CASSQDYTEAFF. CDR3 DNA sequence: TGTGCCAGCAGCCAAGATTACACTGAAGCTTTCTTT.

The chain recombines TRBV9 with TRBJ1-5, with TRBD1 matching 9 bases. CDR3 length equals 15 residues. Germline V lookup: CDR1 SGDLS, CDR2 YYNGEE. V lost 4 bases, J lost 7 bases, and 9 bases stayed unmatched. The CDR3 nucleotides read TGTGCCAGCAGCTTCACAGGGGGCGAAGGGCAGCCCCAGCATTTT. Protein product: CASSFTGGEGQPQHF.

The rearrangement uses TRBV20-1 and TRBJ2-7; D unclear. The germline gives CDR1 DFQATT, CDR2 SNEGSKA (reference sequence). The germline V and J ends were trimmed by 3 bases and 6 bases, with 9 bases remaining between them. This CDR3 has 11 residues. The CDR3 is CSARMGSEQYV. The CDR3 region has the DNA TGCAGTGCTAGGATGGGGTCCGAGCAGTACGTC.

The chain joins TRBV7-3 to TRBJ1-1; 8 bases match TRBD1. Germline-derived CDR1 and CDR2 are SGHTA and FQGTGA. CDR3 length: 15 amino acids. The J segment lost 5 bases and the V segment lost 5 bases, leaving 10 bases of the junction unmatched. CDR3 nucleotide sequence: TGTGCCAGCAGCCCGGGGGCAGGGGGCGGTACTGAAGCTTTCTTT. It specifies CASSPGAGGGTEAFF.

This chain joins TRBV28 and TRBJ2-3, with 9 bases matching TRBD1. V shed 6 bases and J 5 bases; nucleotides not matched to a gene: 6. The CDR3 sequence is 14 residues long. Germline CDR1 and CDR2: MDHEN and SYDVKM. The CDR3 reads CASRRDRVGDTQYF. CDR3 bases: TGTGCCAGCAGGAGGGACAGGGTGGGAGATACGCAGTATTTT. The full variable domain, with the rest looked up from reference TRBV28 and TRBJ2-3, is DVKVTQSSRYLVKRTGEKVFLECVQDMDHENMFWYRQDPGLGLRLIYFSYDVKMKEKGDIPEGYSVSREKKERFSLILESASTNQTSMYLCASRRDRVGDTQYFGPGTRLTVL.

The chain uses TRBV10-2 and TRBJ2-3; TRBD2 aligns across 8 bases. V lost 7 bases to trimming and J lost 3 bases; unmatched junction nucleotides: 9. Germline V gene sequence: CDR1 WSHSY, CDR2 SAAADI. The CDR3 extends over 15 amino acids. The CDR3 loop reads CASTPPGGLTDTQYF. In nucleotides, the CDR3 is TGCGCCAGCACCCCTCCGGGGGGGCTGACAGATACGCAGTATTTT.

V usage is TRBV21-1 and J usage is TRBJ2-7. TRBV21-1 is a listed pseudogene. The CDR3 runs to 8 residues. This CDR3 is CAGLGQYV. CDR3 in DNA: TGTGCCGGCTTGGGGCAGTACGTC.

The genes are TRBV6-5 and TRBJ2-7; maybe TRBD1 (6 bases). V was shortened by 2 bases and J by 3 bases, with 14 bases between the two germline ends. The CDR3 runs to 15 residues. The germline V gene has CDR1 MNHEY and CDR2 SVGAGI. CDR3 coding DNA: TGTGCCAGCAGTTACAGTCCAGGGGTTATCTACGAGCAGTACGTC. Its protein product is CASSYSPGVIYEQYV.

V and J are TRBV24-1 and TRBJ2-3; 8 nucleotides align to TRBD2. Germline V gene lookup returns CDR1 KGHDR and CDR2 SFDVKD. V lost 5 bases to trimming and J lost 3 bases; unmatched junction nucleotides: 6. CDR3 length: 15 residues. The CDR3 nucleotides read TGTGCCACCAGTGGGCCGGGACTAGAGACAGATACGCAGTATTTT. Protein sequence: CATSGPGLETDTQYF.